This paragraph reports one TCR beta chain. This sample is part of a study of control samples from healthy donors and cancer patients. Trimming stripped 0 bases from V and 6 bases from J, with 14 bases between. The CDR3 runs to 15 residues. The germline V gene encodes CDR1 GTSNPN and CDR2 SVGIG (reference sequence). Measured with immunoSEQ multiplex PCR; TCRdb has only the in-frame clones, and not every one. The sample has some 130,000 clones; around 93% are singletons. Specimen: blood. The sequence came from a woman between 50 and 59 years old in good health. This chain connects TRBV30 to TRBJ2-2; D gene uncertain. This chain's CDR3 is CAWSVRTSYPGELFF. The CDR3 DNA reads as TGTGCCTGGAGTGTTAGGACGAGCTACCCCGGGGAGCTGTTTTTT.